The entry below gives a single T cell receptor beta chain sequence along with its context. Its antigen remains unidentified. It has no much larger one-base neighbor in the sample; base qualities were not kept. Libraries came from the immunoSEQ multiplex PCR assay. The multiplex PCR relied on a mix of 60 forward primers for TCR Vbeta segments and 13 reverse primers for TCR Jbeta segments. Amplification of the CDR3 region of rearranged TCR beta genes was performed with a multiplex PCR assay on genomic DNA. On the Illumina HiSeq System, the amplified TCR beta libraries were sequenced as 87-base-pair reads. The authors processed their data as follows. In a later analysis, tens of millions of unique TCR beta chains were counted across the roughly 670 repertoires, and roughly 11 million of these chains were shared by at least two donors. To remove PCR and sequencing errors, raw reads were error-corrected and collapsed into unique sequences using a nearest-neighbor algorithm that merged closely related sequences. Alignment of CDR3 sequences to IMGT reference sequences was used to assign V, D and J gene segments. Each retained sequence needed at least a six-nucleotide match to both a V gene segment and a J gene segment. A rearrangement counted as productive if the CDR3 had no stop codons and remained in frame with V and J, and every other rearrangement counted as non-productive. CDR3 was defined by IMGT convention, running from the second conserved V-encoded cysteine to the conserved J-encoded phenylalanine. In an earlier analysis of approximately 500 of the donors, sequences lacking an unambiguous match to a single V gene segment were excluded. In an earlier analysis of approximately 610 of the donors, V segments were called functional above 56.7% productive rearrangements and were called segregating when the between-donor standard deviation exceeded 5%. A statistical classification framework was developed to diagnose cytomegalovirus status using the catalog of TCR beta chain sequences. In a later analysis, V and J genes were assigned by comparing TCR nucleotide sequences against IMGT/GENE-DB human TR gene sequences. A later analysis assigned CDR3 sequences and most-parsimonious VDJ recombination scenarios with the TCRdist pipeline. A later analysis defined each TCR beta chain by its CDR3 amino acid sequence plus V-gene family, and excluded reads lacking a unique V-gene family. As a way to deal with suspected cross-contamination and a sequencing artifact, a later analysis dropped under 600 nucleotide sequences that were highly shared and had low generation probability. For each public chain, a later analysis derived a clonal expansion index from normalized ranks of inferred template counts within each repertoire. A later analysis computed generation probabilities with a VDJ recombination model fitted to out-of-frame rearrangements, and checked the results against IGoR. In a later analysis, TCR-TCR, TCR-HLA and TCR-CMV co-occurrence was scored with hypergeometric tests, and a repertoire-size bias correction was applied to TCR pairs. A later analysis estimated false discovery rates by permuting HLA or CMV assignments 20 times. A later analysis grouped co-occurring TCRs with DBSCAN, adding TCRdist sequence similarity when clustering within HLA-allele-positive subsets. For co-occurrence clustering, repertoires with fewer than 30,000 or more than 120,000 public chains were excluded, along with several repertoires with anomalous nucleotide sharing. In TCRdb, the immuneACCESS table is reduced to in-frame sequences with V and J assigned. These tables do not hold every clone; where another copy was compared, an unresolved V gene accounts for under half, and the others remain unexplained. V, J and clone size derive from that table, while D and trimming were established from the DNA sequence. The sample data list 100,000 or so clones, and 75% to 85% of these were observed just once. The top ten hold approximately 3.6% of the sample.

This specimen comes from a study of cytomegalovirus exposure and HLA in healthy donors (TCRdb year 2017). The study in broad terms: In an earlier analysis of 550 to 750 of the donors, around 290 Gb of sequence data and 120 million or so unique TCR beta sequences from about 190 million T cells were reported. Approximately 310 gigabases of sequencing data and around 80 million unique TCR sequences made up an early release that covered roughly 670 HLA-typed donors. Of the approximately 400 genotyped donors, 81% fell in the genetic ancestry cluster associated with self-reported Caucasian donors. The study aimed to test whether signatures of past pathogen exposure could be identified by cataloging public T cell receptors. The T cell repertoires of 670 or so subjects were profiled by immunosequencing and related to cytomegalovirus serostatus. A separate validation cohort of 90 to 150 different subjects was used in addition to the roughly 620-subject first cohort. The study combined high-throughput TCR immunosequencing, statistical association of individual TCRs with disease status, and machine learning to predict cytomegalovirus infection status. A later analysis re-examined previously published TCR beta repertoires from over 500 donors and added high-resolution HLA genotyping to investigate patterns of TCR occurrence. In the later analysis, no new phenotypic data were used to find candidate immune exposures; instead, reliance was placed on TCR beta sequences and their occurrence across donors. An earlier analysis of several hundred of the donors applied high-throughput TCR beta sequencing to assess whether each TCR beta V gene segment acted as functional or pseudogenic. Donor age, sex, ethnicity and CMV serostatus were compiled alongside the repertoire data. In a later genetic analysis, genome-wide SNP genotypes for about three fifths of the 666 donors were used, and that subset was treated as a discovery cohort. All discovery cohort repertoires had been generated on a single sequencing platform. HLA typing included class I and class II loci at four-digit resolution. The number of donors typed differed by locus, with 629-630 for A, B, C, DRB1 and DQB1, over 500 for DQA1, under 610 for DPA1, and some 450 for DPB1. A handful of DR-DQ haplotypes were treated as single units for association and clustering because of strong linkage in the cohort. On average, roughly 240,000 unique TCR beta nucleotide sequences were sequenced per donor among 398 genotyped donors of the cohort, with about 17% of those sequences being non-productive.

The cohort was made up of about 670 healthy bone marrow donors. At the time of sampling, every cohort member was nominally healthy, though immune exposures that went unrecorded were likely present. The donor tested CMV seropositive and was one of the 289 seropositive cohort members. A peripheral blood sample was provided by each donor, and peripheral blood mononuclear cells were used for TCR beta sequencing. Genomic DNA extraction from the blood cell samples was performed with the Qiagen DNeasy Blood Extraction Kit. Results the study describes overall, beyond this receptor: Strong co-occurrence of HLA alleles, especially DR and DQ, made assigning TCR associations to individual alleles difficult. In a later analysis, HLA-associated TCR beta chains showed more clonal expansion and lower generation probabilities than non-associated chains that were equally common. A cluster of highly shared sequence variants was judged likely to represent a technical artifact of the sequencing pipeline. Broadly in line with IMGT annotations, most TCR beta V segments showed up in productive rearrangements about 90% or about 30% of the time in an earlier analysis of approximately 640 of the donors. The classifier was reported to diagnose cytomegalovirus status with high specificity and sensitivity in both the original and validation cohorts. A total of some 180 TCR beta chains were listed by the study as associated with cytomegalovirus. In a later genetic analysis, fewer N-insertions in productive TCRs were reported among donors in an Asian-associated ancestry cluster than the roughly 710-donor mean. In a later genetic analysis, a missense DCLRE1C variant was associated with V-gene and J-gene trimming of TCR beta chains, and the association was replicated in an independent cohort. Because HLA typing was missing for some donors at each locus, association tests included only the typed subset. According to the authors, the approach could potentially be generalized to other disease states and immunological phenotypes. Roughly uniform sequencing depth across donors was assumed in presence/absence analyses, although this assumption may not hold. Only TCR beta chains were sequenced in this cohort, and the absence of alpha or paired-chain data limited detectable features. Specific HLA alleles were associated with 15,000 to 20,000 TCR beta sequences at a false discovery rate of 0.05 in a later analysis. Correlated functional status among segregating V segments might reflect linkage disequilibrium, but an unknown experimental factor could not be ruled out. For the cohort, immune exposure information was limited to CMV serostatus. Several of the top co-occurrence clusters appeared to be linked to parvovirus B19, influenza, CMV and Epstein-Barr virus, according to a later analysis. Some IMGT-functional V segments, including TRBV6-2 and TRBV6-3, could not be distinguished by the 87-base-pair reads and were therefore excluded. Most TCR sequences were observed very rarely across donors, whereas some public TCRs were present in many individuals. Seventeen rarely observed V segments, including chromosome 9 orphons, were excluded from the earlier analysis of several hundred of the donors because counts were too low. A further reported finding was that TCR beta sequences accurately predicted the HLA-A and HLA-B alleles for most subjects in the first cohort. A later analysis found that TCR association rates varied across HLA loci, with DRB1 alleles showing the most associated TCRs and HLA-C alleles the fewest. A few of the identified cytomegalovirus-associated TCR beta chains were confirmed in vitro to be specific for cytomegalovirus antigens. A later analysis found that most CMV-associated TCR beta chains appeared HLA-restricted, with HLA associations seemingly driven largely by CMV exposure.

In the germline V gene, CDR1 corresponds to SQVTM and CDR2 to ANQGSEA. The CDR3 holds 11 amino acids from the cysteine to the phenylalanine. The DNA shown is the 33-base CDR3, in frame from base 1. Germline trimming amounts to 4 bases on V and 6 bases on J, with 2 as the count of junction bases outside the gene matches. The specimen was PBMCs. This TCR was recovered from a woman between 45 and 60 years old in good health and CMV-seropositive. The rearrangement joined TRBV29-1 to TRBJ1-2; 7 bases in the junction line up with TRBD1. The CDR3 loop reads CSVGQGHGYTF. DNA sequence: TGCAGCGTTGGACAGGGCCATGGCTACACCTTC.